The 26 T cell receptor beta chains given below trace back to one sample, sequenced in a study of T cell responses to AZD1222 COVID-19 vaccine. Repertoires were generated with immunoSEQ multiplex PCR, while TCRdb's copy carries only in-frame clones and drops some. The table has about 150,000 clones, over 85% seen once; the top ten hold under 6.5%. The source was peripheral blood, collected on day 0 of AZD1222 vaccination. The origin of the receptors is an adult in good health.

In nucleotides, the CDR3 is TGTGCCAGCAGCTTAGATTCGCGACTAGCGGGTAACACAGATACGCAGTATTTT. Encoded protein: CASSLDSRLAGNTDTQYF. The gene calls are TRBV11-2 and TRBJ2-3; TRBD2 aligns across 10 bases. Per the germline V gene, CDR1 is SGHAT and CDR2 is FQNNGV. J lost 2 bases, V lost 0 bases, and 8 bases had no gene match. The CDR3 totals 18 residues.

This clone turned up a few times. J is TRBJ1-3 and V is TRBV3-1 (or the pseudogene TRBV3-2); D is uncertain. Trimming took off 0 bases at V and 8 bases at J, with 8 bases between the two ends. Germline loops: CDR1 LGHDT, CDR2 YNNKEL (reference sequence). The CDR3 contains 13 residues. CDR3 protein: CASSQEKWDTIYF. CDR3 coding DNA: TGTGCCAGCAGCCAAGAAAAGTGGGACACCATATATTTT.

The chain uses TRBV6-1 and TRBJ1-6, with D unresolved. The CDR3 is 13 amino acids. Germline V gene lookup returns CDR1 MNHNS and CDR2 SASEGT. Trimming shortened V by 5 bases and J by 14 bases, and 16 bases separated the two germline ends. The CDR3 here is CASSTGPSPTLHF. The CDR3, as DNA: TGTGCCAGCAGTACTGGACCCAGCCCGACCCTCCACTTT.

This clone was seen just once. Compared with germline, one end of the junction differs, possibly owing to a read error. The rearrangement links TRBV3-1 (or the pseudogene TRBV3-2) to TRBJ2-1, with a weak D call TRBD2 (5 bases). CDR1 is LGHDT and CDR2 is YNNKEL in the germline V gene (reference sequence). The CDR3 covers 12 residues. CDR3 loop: CASSQDHQSRVF. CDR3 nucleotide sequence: TGTGCCAGCAGCCAAGATCACCAGTCGCGGGTCTTC.

CDR3 nucleotides: TGTGCCAGCAGTGGACTAGCTTCAGATACGCAGTATTTT. It yields the protein CASSGLASDTQYF. The chain employs TRBV14 and TRBJ2-3; 8 bases fit TRBD2. CDR1 is SGHDN, CDR2 FVKESK, per germline. V dropped 6 bases and J dropped 4; count of bases not matched to a gene: 3. The CDR3 spans 13 residues.

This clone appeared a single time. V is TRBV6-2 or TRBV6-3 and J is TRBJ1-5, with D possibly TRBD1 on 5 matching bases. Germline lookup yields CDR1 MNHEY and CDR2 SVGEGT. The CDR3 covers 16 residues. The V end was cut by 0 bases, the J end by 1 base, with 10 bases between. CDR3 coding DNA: TGTGCCAGCAGTTACTCAGGCGGGGGAAGCAATCAGCCCCAGCATTTT. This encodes CASSYSGGGSNQPQHF.

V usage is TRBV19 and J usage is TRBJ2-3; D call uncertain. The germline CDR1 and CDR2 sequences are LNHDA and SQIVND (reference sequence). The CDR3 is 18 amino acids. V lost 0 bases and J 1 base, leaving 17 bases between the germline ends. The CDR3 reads CASSIDPPGFLGTDTQYF. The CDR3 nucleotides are TGTGCCAGTAGTATAGATCCCCCAGGCTTCTTGGGCACAGATACGCAGTATTTT.

In DNA form, the CDR3 reads TGTGCCAGCAGTTTAGGGACAGGGGGCTTTCAGCCCCAGCATTTT. Amino acid sequence: CASSLGTGGFQPQHF. The chain couples TRBV27 to TRBJ1-5; 12 bases are shared with TRBD1. The CDR3 spans 15 residues. The V gene end was trimmed by 2 bases and the J gene end by 6 bases; junction bases not matched to a gene: 2. From germline, CDR1 is MNHEY and CDR2 SMNVEV (reference sequence).

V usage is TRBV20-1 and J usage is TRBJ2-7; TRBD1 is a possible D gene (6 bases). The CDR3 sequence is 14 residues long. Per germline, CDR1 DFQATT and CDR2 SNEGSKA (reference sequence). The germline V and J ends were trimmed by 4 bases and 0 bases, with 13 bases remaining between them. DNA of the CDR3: TGCAGTGCTAATGACAGGTGGAGCTCCTACGAGCAGTACTTC. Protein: CSANDRWSSYEQYF.

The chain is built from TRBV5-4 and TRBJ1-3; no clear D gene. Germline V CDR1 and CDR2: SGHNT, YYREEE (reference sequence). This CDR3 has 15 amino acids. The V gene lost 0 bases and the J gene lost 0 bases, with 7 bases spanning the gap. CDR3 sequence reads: CASSLDPNSGNTIYF. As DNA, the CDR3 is TGTGCCAGCAGCTTGGATCCGAACTCTGGAAACACCATATATTTT.

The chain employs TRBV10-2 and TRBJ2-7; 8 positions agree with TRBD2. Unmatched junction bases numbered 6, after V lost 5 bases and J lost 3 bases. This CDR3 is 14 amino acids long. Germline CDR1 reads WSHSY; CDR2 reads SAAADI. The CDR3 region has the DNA TGCGCCAGCAGTTCCCCCGGGACTAGCTACGAGCAGTACTTC. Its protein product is CASSSPGTSYEQYF.

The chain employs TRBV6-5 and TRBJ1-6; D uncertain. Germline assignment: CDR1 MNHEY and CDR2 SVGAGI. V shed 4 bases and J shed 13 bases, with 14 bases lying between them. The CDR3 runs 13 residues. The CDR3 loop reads CASSSPTAGPLHF. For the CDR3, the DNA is TGTGCCAGCAGTTCCCCGACGGCCGGGCCCCTCCACTTT.

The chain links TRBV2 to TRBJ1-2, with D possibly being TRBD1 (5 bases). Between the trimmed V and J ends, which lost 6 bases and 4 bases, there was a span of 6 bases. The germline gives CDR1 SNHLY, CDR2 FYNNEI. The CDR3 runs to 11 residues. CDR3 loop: CASRQVYGYTF. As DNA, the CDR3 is TGTGCCAGCAGACAGGTCTATGGCTACACCTTC.

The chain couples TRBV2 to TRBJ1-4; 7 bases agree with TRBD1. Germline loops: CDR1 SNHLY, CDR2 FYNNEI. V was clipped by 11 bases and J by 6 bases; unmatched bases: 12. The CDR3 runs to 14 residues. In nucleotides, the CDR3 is TGTGCCGGATCAGGGGACAGATCGTATGAAAAACTGTTTTTT. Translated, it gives CAGSGDRSYEKLFF.

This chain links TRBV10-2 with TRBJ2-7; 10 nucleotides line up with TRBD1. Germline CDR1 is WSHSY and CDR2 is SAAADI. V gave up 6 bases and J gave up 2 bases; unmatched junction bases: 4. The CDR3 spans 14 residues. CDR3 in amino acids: CASSTGQGAYEQYF. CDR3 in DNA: TGCGCCAGCAGCACAGGACAGGGGGCCTACGAGCAGTACTTC.

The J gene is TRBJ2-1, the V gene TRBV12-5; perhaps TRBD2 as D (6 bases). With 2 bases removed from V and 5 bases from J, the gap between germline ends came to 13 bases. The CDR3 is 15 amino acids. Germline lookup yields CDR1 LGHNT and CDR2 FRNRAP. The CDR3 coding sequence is TGTGCTAGTGGTTTGTCCCGGGACTTAAACAATGAGCAGTTCTTC. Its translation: CASGLSRDLNNEQFF.

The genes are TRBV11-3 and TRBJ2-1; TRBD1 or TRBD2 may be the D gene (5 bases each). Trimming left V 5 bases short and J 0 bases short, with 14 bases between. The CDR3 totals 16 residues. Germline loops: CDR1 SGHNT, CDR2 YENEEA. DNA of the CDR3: TGTGCCAGCAGCAAAGGGGATGGGGGCTCCTACAATGAGCAGTTCTTC. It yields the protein CASSKGDGGSYNEQFF.

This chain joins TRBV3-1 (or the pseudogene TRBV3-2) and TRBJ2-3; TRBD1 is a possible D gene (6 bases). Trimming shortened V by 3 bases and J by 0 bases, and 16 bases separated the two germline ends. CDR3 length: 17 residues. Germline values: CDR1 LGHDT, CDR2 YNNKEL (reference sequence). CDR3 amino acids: CASSQLATGFSTDTQYF. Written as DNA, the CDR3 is TGTGCCAGCAGCCAGCTAGCAACAGGGTTTAGCACAGATACGCAGTATTTT.

The CDR3 loop reads CASNERGTINSPLHF. The CDR3 bases are TGTGCCAGCAACGAAAGGGGGACAATTAATTCACCCCTCCACTTT. This chain uses TRBV9 with TRBJ1-6; tentative D call: TRBD1 (6 bases). V lost 6 bases and J lost 6, with 16 bases in between. The CDR3 contains 15 residues. CDR1 and CDR2 from the germline V gene are SGDLS and YYNGEE.

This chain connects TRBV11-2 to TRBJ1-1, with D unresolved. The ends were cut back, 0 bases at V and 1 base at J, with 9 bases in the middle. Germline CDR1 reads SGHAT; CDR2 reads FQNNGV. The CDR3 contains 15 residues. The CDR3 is CASSLDFNGNTEAFF. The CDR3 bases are TGTGCCAGCAGCTTAGACTTCAACGGGAACACTGAAGCTTTCTTT.

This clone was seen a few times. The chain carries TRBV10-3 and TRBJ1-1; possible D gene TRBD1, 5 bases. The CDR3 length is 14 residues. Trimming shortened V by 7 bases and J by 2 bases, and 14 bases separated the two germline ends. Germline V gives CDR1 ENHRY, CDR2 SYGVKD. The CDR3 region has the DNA TGTGCCATCACCCGACAGAGAACTAACACTGAAGCTTTCTTT. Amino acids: CAITRQRTNTEAFF.

This chain's CDR3 is CASSLLEGFPYEQYF. CDR3 in DNA: TGTGCCAGCAGCTTACTTGAGGGGTTCCCCTACGAGCAGTACTTC. The genes are TRBV7-9 and TRBJ2-7; D may match TRBD1 or TRBD2 (5 bases each). Trimming left V 2 bases short and J 2 bases short, with 13 bases between. The germline gives CDR1 SEHNR, CDR2 FQNEAQ (reference sequence). The CDR3 length is 15 residues.

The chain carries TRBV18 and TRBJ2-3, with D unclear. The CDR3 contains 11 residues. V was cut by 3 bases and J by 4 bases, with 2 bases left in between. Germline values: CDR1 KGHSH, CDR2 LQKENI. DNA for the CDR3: TGTGCCAGCTCACCGGCAGATACGCAGTATTTT. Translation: CASSPADTQYF.

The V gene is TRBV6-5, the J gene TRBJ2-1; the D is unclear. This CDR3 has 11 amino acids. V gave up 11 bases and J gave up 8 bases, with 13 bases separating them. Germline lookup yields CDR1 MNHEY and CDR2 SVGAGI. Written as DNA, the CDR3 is TGTGCCGGGAAAACAATCGATGAGCAGTTCTTC. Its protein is CAGKTIDEQFF.

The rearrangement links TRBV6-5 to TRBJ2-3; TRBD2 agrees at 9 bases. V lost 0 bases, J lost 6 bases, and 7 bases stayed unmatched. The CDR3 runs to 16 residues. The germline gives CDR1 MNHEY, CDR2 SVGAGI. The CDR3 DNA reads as TGTGCCAGCAGTTACTCGACCGCGGGAGGGCGGGATACGCAGTATTTT. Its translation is CASSYSTAGGRDTQYF.

DNA for the CDR3: TGTGCCAGCAGTTTACGGGGACAGCATAATGAAAAACTGTTTTTT. It translates to CASSLRGQHNEKLFF. This chain links TRBV27 with TRBJ1-4; 7 bases align to TRBD1. CDR3 length: 15 amino acids. CDR1 MNHEY and CDR2 SMNVEV come from the germline V gene (reference sequence). With 2 bases clipped from V and 4 bases from J, the junction kept 4 bases outside the gene matches.